This T cell receptor beta chain was retrieved from a study of T cells after yellow fever vaccination. TCRdb redid the calling of the 5' RACE reads with MiXCR, one entry per CDR3 protein. Found here are hundreds of thousands of distinct CDR3 sequences, 19% of them singletons; the top ten hold approximately 15%. V trimming: 5 bases; J trimming: 10 bases; junction bases outside the gene matches: 14. Germline CDR1 is DFQATT and CDR2 is SNEGSKA (reference sequence). This CDR3 comprises 14 residues. The sequence derives from a man aged 25-45 years who received the YFV17D yellow fever vaccine. The specimen comprised PBMCs, sampled 15 days after the yellow fever booster vaccination. J is TRBJ2-1 and V is TRBV20-1; the match to TRBD2 covers 7 bases. The CDR3: CSAPLGLAEWEQFF. In DNA form, the CDR3 reads TGCAGTGCTCCCCTAGGGCTAGCGGAATGGGAGCAGTTCTTC.